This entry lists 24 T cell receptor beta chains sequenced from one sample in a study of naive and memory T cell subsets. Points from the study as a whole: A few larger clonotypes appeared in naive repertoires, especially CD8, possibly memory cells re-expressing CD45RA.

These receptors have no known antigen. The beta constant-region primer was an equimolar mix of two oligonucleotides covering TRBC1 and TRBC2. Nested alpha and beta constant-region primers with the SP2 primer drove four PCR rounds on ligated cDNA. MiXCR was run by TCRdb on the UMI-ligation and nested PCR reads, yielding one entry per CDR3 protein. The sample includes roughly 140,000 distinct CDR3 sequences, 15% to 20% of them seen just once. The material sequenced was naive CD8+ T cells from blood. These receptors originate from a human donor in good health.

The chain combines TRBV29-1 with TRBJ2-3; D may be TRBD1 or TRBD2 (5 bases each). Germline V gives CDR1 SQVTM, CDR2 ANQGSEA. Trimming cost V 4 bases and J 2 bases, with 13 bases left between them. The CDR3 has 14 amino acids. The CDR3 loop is CSVVPTGTTDTQYF. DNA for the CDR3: TGCAGCGTTGTCCCGACGGGGACCACAGATACGCAGTATTTT.

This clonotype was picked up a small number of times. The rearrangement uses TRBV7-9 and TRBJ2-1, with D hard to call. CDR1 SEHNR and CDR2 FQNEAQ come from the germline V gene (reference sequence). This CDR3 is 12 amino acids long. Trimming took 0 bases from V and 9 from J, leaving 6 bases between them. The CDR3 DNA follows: TGTGCCAGCAGCTTAGCCATAGGTGAGCAGTTCTTC. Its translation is CASSLAIGEQFF.

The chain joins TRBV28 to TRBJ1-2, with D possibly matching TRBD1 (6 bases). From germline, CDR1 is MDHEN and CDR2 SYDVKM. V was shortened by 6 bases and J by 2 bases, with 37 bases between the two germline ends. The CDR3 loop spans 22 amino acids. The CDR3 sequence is CASRTVRQAGKATGPSNYGYTF. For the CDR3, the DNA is TGTGCCAGCAGAACCGTGAGACAGGCGGGCAAGGCGACGGGGCCTTCAAACTATGGCTACACCTTC.

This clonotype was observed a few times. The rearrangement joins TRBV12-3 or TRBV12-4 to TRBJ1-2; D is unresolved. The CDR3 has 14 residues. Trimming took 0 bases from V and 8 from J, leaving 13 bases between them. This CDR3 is CASSLAPTRRGYTF. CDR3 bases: TGTGCCAGCAGTTTAGCACCGACCCGGCGGGGCTACACCTTC.

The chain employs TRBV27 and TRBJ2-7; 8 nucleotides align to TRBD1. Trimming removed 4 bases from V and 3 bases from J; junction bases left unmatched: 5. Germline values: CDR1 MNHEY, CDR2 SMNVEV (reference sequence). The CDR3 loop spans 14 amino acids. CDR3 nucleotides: TGTGCCAGCAGTTCCGGGACAGGCCGCTACGAGCAGTACTTC. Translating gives CASSSGTGRYEQYF.

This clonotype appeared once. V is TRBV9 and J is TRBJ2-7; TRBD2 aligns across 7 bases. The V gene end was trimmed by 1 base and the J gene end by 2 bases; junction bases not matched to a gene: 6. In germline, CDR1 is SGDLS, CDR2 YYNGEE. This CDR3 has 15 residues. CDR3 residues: CASSVSGTLTYEQYF. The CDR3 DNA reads TGTGCCAGCAGCGTAAGCGGGACCCTGACCTACGAGCAGTACTTC.

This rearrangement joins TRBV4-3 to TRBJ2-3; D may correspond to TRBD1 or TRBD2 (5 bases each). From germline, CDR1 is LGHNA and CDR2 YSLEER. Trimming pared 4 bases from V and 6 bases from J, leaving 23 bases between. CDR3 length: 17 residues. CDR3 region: CASSPYRTARSGDTQYF. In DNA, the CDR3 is TGCGCCAGCAGCCCATACAGGACTGCGAGAAGTGGGGATACGCAGTATTTT.

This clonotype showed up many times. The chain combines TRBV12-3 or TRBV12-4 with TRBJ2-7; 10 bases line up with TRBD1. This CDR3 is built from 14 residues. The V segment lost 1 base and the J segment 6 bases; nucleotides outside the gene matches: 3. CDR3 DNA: TGTGCCAGCAGTTTAGGGGACAGGGGATCCGAGCAGTACTTC. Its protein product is CASSLGDRGSEQYF.

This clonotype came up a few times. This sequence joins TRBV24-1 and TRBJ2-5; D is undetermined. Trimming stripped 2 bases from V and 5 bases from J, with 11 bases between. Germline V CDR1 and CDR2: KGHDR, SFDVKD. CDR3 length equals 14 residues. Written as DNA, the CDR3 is TGTGCCACCAGTGATTGGGGATCCGCGGAGACCCAGTACTTC. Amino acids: CATSDWGSAETQYF.

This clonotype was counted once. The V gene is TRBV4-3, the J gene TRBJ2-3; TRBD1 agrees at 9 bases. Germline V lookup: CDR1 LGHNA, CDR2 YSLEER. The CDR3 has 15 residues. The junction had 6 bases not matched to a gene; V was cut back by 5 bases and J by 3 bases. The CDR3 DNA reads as TGCGCCAGCAGCGCCGGGACAGGGTGGACAGATACGCAGTATTTT. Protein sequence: CASSAGTGWTDTQYF.

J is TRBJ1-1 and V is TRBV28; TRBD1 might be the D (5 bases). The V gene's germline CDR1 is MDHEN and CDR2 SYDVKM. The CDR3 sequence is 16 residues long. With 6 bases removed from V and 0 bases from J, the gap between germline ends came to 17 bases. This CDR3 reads CASSLGVTQLNTEAFF. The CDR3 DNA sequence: TGTGCCAGCAGCCTAGGGGTCACGCAACTGAACACTGAAGCTTTCTTT. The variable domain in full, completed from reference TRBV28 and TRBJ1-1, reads DVKVTQSSRYLVKRTGEKVFLECVQDMDHENMFWYRQDPGLGLRLIYFSYDVKMKEKGDIPEGYSVSREKKERFSLILESASTNQTSMYLCASSLGVTQLNTEAFFGQGTRLTVV.

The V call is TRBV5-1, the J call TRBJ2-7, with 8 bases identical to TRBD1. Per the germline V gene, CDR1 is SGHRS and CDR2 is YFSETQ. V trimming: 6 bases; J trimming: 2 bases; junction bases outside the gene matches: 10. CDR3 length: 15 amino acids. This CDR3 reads CASNSDRGYAYEQYF. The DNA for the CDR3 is TGCGCCAGCAATAGTGACAGGGGTTACGCCTACGAGCAGTACTTC.

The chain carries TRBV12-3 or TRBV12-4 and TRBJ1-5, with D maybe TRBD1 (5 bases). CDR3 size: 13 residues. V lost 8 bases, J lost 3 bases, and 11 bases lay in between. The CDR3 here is CASEQGPNQPQHF. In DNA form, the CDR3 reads TGTGCCAGCGAGCAGGGACCCAATCAGCCCCAGCATTTT.

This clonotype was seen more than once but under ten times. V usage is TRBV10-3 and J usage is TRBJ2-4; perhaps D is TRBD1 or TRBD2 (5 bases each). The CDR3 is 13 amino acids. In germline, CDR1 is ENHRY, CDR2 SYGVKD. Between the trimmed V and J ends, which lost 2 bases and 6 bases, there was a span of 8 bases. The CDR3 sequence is CAISEGGLNIQYF. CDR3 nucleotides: TGTGCCATCAGTGAGGGGGGATTAAACATTCAGTACTTC.

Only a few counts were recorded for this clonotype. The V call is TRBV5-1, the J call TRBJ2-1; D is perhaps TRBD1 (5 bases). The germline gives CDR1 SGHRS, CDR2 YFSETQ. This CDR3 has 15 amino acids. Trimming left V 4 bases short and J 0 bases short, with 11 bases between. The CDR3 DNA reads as TGCGCCAGCAGCGGCGAGACAGACTCCTACAATGAGCAGTTCTTC. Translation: CASSGETDSYNEQFF.

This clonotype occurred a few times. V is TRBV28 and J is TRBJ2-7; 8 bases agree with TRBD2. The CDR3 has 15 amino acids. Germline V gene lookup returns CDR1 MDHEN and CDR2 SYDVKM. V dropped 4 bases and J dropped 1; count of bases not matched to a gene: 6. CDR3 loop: CASSSRREGSYEQYF. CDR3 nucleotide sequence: TGTGCCAGCAGTTCCCGTCGGGAGGGATCCTACGAGCAGTACTTC. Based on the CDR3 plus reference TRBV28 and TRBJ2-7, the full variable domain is DVKVTQSSRYLVKRTGEKVFLECVQDMDHENMFWYRQDPGLGLRLIYFSYDVKMKEKGDIPEGYSVSREKKERFSLILESASTNQTSMYLCASSSRREGSYEQYFGPGTRLTVT.

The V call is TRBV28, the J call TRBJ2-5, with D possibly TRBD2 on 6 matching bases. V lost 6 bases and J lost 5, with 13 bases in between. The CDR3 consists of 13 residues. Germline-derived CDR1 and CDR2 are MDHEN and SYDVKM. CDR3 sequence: CASSLRDGETQYF. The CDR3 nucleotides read TGTGCCAGCAGCTTGCGGGATGGCGAGACCCAGTACTTC.

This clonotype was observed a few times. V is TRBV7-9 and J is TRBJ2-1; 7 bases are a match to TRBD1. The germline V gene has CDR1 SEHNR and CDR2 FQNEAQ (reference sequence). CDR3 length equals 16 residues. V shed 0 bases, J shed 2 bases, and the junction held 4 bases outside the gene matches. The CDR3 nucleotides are TGTGCCAGCAGCTTAGCCGGACAGGTTCCCTACAATGAGCAGTTCTTC. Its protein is CASSLAGQVPYNEQFF.

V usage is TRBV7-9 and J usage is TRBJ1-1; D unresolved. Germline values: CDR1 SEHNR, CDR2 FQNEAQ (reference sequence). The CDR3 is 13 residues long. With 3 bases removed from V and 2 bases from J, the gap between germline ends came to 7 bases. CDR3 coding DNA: TGTGCCAGCAGCTTTCCCGAAAACACTGAAGCTTTCTTT. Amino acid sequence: CASSFPENTEAFF.

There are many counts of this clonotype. The CDR3 DNA reads TGTGCCAGCAGCTACGGGCCAGGGGTCGAGACCCAGTACTTC. This translates into CASSYGPGVETQYF. The chain couples TRBV7-8 to TRBJ2-5, with D perhaps matching TRBD1 (6 bases). The CDR3 has 14 amino acids. V gave up 4 bases and J gave up 5 bases, with 14 bases separating them. Germline CDR1 is SGHVS and CDR2 is FQNEAQ. The complete variable domain, with remaining parts taken from reference TRBV7-8 and TRBJ2-5, reads GAGVSQSPRYKVAKRGQDVALRCDPISGHVSLFWYQQALGQGPEFLTYFQNEAQLDKSGLPSDRFFAERPEGSVSTLKIQRTQQEDSAVYLCASSYGPGVETQYFGPGTRLLVL.

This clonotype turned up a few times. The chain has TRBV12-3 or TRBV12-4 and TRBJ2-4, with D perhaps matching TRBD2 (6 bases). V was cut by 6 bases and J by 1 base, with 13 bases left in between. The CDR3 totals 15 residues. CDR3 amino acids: CASSPDSGAKNIQYF. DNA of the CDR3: TGTGCCAGCAGCCCTGACAGCGGGGCCAAAAACATTCAGTACTTC.

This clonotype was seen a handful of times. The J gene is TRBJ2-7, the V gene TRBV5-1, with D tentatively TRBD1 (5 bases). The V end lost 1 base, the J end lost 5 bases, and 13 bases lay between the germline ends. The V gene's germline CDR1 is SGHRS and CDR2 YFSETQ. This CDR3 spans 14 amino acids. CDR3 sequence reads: CASSLPGKENEQYF. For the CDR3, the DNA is TGCGCCAGCAGCTTGCCAGGGAAAGAGAACGAGCAGTACTTC. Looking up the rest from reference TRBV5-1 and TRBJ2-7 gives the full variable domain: KAGVTQTPRYLIKTRGQQVTLSCSPISGHRSVSWYQQTPGQGLQFLFEYFSETQRNKGNFPGRFSGRQFSNSRSEMNVSTLELGDSALYLCASSLPGKENEQYFGPGTRLTVT.

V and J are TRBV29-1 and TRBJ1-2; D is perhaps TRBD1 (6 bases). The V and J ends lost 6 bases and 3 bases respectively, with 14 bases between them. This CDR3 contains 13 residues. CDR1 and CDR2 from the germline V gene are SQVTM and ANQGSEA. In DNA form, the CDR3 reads TGCAGCGTGGGGGGGGCTAGCGACTATGGCTACACCTTC. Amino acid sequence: CSVGGASDYGYTF. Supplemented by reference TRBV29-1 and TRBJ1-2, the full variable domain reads SAVISQKPSRDICQRGTSLTIQCQVDSQVTMMFWYRQQPGQSLTLIATANQGSEATYESGFVIDKFPISRPNLTFSTLTVSNMSPEDSSIYLCSVGGASDYGYTFGSGTRLTVV.

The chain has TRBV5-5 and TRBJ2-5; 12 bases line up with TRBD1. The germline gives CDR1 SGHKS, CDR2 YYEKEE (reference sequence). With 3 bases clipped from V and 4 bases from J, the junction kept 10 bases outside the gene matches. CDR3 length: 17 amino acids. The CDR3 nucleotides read TGTGCCAGCAGCTCATCCGGGGACAGGGGGCAGGTAGAGACCCAGTACTTC. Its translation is CASSSSGDRGQVETQYF.